This T cell receptor beta chain was retrieved from a study of shared clonotypes between healthy human individuals. Produced via immunoSEQ multiplex PCR; TCRdb's table is partial and in-frame only. The sample carries some 2.1 million clones, 85% to 95% recorded once. The CDR3 consists of 16 residues. V was cut by 3 bases and J by 2 bases, with 15 bases left in between. CDR1 and CDR2 from the germline V gene are MGHRA and YSYEKL. Naivety among CD8 cells was defined by CD45RO negativity and positive CCR7 selection, thereby excluding terminally differentiated effector memory CD45RA+ cells. The sample was naive CD8+ T cells sorted from blood. The TCR was taken from a man aged 18 to 30 in good health. The chain carries TRBV4-1 and TRBJ2-3; a possible D gene is TRBD2 (6 bases). CDR3 in amino acids: CASSQTSGEITDTQYF. The CDR3 nucleotides are TGCGCCAGCAGCCAGACATCGGGGGAGATCACAGATACGCAGTATTTT.